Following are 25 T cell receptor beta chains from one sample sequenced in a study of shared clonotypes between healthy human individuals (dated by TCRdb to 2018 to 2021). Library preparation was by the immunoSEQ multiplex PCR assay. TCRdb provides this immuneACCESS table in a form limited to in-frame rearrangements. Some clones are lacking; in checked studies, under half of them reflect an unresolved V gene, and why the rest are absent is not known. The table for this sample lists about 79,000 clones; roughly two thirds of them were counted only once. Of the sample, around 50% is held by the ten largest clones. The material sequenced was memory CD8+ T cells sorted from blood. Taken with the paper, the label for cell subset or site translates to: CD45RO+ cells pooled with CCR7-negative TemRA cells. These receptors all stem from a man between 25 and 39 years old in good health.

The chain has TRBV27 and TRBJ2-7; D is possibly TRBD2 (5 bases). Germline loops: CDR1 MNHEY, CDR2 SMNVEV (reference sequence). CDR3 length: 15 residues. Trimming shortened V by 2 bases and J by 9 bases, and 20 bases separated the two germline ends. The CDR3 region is CASSLVPVSYEGQYF. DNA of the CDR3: TGTGCCAGCAGTTTAGTTCCGGTTTCCTACGAGGGGCAGTACTTC.

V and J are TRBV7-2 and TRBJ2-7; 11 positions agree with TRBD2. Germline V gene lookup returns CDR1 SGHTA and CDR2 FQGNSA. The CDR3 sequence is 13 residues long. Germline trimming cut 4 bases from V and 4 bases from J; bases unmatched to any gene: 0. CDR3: CASSSSGRYEQYF. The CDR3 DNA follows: TGTGCCAGCAGCTCTAGCGGGAGGTACGAGCAGTACTTC. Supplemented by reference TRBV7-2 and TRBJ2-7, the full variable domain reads GAGVSQSPSNKVTEKGKDVELRCDPISGHTALYWYRQSLGQGLEFLIYFQGNSAPDKSGLPSDRFSAERTGGSVSTLTIQRTQQEDSAVYLCASSSSGRYEQYFGPGTRLTVT.

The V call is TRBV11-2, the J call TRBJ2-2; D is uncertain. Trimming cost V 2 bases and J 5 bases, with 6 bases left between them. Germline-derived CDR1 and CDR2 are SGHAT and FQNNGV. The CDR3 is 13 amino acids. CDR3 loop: CASSLIETGELFF. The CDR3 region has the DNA TGTGCCAGCAGCTTAATAGAGACCGGGGAGCTGTTTTTT.

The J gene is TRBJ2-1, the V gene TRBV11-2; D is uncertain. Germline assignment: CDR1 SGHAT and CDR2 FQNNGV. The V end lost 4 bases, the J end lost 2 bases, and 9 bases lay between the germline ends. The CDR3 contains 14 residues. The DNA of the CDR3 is TGTGCCAGCAGCTACTCTGCTGCCTACAATGAGCAGTTCTTC. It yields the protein CASSYSAAYNEQFF.

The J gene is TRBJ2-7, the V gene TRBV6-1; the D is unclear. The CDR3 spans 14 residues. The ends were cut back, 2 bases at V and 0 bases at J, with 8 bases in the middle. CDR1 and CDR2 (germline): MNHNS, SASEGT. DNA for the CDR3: TGTGCCAGCAGTGAACGATACAGCTCCTACGAGCAGTACTTC. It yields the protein CASSERYSSYEQYF.

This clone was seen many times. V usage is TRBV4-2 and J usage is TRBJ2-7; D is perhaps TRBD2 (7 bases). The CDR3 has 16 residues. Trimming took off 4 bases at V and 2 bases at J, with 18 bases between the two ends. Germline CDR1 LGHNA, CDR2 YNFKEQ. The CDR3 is CASSPEGGTPTYEQYF. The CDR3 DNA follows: TGTGCCAGCAGCCCCGAGGGAGGGACACCAACCTACGAGCAGTACTTC.

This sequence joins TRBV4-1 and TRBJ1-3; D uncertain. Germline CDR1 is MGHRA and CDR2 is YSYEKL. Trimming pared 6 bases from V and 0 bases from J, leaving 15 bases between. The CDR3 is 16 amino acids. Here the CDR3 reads CASRYTEHFSGNTIYF. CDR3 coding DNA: TGCGCCAGCAGATATACCGAACATTTCTCTGGAAACACCATATATTTT.

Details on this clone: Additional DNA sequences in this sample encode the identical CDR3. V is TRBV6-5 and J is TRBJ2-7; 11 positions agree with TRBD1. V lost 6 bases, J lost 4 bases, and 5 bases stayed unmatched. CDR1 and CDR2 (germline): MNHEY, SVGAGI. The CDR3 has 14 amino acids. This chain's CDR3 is CASSTGTGGYEQYF. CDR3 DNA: TGTGCCAGCAGCACCGGGACAGGGGGTTACGAGCAGTACTTC.

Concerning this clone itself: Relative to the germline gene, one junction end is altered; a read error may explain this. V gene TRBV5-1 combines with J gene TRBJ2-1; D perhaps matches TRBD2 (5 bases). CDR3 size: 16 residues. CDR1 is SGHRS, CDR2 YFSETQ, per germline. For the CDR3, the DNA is TGTGCCAGCAGCTTCTCGGCTCTCTGGGAGCGGAATGAGCAGTTCTTC. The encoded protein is CASSFSALWERNEQFF.

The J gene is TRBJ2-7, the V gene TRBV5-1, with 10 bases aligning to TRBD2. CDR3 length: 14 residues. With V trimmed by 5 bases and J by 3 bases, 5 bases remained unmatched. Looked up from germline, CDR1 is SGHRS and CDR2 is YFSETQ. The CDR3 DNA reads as TGCGCCAGCAGTCCCGGGACTAGCGTCTACGAGCAGTACTTC. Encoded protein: CASSPGTSVYEQYF.

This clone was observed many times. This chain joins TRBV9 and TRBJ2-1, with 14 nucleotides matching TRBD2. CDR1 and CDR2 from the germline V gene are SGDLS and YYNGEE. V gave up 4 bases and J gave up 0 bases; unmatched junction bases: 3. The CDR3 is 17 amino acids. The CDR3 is CASSPGLAGVSYNEQFF. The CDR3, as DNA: TGTGCCAGCAGCCCGGGACTAGCGGGGGTCTCCTACAATGAGCAGTTCTTC.

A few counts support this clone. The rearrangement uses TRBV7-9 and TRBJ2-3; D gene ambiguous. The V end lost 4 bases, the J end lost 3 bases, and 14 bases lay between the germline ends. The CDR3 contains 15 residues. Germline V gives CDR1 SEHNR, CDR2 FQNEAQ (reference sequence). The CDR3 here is CASSSARVGTDTQYF. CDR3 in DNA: TGTGCCAGCAGCTCCGCTAGGGTGGGGACAGATACGCAGTATTTT.

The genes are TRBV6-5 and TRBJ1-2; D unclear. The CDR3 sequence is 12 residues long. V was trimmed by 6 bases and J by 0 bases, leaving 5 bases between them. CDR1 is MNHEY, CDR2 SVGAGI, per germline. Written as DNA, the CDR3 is TGTGCCAGCAGGTCAACTAACTATGGCTACACCTTC. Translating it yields CASRSTNYGYTF.

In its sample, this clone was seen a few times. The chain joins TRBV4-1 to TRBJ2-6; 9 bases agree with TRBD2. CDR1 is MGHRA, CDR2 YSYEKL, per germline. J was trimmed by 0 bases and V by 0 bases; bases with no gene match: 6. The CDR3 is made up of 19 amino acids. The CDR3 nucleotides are TGCGCCAGCAGCCAAGAAGCGACTAGCGGAGACTCTGGGGCCAACGTCCTGACTTTC. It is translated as CASSQEATSGDSGANVLTF.

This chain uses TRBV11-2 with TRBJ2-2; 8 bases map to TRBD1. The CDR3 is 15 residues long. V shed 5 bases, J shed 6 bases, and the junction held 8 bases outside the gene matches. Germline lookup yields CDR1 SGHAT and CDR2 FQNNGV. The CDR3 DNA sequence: TGTGCCAGCAGCCCCCTCCCAGGGGGCTCCGGGGAGCTGTTTTTT. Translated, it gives CASSPLPGGSGELFF.

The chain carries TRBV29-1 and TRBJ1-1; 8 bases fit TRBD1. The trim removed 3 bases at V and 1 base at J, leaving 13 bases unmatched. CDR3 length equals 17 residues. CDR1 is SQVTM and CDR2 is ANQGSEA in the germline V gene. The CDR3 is CSVDTGALTGANTEAFF. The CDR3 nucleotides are TGCAGCGTTGATACTGGGGCCCTGACAGGGGCGAACACTGAAGCTTTCTTT.

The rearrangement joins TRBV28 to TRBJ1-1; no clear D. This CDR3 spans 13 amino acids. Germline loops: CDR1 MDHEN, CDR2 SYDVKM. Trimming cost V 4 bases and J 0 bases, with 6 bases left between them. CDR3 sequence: CASSSNLNTEAFF. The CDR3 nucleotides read TGTGCCAGCAGTTCCAATTTGAACACTGAAGCTTTCTTT.

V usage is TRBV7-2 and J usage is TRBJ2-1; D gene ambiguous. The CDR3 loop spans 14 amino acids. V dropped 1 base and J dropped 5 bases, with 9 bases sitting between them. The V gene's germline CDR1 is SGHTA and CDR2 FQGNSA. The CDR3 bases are TGTGCCAGCAGCTTAGGCTCCGACCACAATGAGCAGTTCTTC. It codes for CASSLGSDHNEQFF.

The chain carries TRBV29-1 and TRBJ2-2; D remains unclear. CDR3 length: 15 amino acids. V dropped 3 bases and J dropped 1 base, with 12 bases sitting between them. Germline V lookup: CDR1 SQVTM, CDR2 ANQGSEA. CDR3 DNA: TGCAGCGTTGACTTCGACGGGCAGAACACCGGGGAGCTGTTTTTT. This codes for CSVDFDGQNTGELFF.

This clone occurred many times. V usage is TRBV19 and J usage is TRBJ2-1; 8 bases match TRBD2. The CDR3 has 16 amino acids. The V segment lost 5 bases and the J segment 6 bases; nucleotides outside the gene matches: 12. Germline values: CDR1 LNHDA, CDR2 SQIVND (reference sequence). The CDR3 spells CASSPREGQKVNEQFF. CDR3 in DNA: TGTGCCAGTAGTCCCCGGGAGGGCCAAAAGGTCAATGAGCAGTTCTTC.

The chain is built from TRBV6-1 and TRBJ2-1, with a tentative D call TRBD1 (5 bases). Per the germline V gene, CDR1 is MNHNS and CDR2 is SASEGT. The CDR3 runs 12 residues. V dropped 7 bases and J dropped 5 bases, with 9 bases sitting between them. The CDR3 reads CASKDRHNEQFF. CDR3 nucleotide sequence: TGTGCCAGCAAAGACAGACACAATGAGCAGTTCTTC.

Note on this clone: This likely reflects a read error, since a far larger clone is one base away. The CDR3 region has the DNA TGTGCCAGCAGCCCCAGTCGGAGGGACAAATACAATGAGCAGTTCTTC. It is translated as CASSPSRRDKYNEQFF. This chain uses TRBV5-5 with TRBJ2-1; TRBD1 or TRBD2 may be the D gene (6 bases each). Trimming shortened V by 4 bases and J by 4 bases, and 18 bases separated the two germline ends. This CDR3 is 16 amino acids long. Germline V CDR1 and CDR2: SGHKS, YYEKEE (reference sequence).

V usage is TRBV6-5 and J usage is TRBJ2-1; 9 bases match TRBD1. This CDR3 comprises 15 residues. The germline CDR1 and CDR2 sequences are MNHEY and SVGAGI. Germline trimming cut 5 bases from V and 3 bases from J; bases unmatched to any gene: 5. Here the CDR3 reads CASSPQTGGYNEQFF. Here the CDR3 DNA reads TGTGCCAGCAGTCCCCAGACAGGGGGCTACAATGAGCAGTTCTTC.

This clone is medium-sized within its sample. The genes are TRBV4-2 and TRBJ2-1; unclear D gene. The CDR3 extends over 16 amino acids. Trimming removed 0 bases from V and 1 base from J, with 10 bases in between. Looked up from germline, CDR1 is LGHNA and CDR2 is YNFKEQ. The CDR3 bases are TGTGCCAGCAGCCAAGAACGTACCCAGTCCTACAATGAGCAGTTCTTC. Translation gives CASSQERTQSYNEQFF.

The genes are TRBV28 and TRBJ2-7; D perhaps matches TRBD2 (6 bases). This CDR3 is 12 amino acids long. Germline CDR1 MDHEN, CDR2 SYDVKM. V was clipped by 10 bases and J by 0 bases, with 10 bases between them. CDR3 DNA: TGTGCCACGGGCGGGACCTCCTACGAGCAGTACTTC. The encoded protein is CATGGTSYEQYF.